This TCR beta chain was recovered during a study of T cells after yellow fever vaccination. The wider study: Where fractions had low cell numbers, libraries were prepared from them with the SMART-Seq v4 Ultra Low Input RNA kit. General observations from the study: Researchers report a weaker secondary response that nonetheless peaked faster, day 5 versus 15.

A remark on this clonotype: As yet, its antigen is unknown.

Germline values: CDR1 SGHNT, CDR2 YYREEE (reference sequence). Trimming at V came to 4 bases and at J to 2 bases, leaving 11 bases not matched to a gene. The CDR3 sequence is 17 residues long. Generation of TCR cDNA used 5'RACE template switching (which added a universal primer site and UMIs). Using its own MiXCR run on the 5' RACE reads, TCRdb lists one record per CDR3 protein. The table includes 450,000 to 550,000 distinct CDR3 sequences, less than 25% detected once. The sample in question was PBMCs, obtained approximately 22 days after the first yellow fever vaccination. The sequence derives from a man between 18 and 35 years old who received the YFV17D yellow fever vaccine. The chain combines TRBV5-4 with TRBJ2-1; TRBD2 matches at 8 bases. The CDR3 sequence: CASSMLPRGGPYNEQFF. The CDR3 region has the DNA TGTGCCAGCAGCATGCTACCCCGGGGGGGCCCCTACAATGAGCAGTTCTTC. The variable domain in full, completed from reference TRBV5-4 and TRBJ2-1, reads ETGVTQSPTHLIKTRGQQVTLRCSSQSGHNTVSWYQQALGQGPQFIFQYYREEENGRGNFPPRFSGLQFPNYSSELNVNALELDDSALYLCASSMLPRGGPYNEQFFGPGTRLTVL.